One sample yielded the 24 T cell receptor beta chains listed below, sequenced in a study of T-cell reconstitution after alpha-beta-depleted transplantation in children. The TCRbeta library was prepared with unique molecular identifiers. TCRdb reprocessed the PCR reads with MiXCR, giving one entry per CDR3 protein. Of around 960,000 distinct CDR3 sequences listed, around 30% were seen once; the top ten hold roughly 30%. Sequenced material: PBMCs, mostly from graft donor cells, taken 360 days after TCRalphabeta/CD19-depleted stem cell transplant. Receptors originate from a boy younger than two who had a stem cell transplant for SCID, so the T cells may come from the graft donor.

This chain connects TRBV5-1 to TRBJ1-2; possible D gene TRBD1, 5 bases. CDR1 is SGHRS, CDR2 YFSETQ, per germline. V was pared by 0 bases and J by 1 base, with 13 bases between. The CDR3 length is 16 residues. The CDR3 loop is CASSLAPPGINYGYTF. Here the CDR3 DNA reads TGCGCCAGCAGCTTGGCCCCTCCAGGGATTAACTATGGCTACACCTTC. The full variable domain, in which reference TRBV5-1 and TRBJ1-2 provide the parts outside the CDR3, is KAGVTQTPRYLIKTRGQQVTLSCSPISGHRSVSWYQQTPGQGLQFLFEYFSETQRNKGNFPGRFSGRQFSNSRSEMNVSTLELGDSALYLCASSLAPPGINYGYTFGSGTRLTVV.

The rearrangement links TRBV12-3 or TRBV12-4 to TRBJ1-1; maybe TRBD1 (6 bases). This CDR3 has 14 amino acids. V was shortened by 2 bases and J by 1 base, with 8 bases between the two germline ends. The CDR3 here is CASSLRQANTEAFF. The CDR3 DNA sequence: TGTGCCAGCAGTTTAAGACAGGCGAACACTGAAGCTTTCTTT.

This chain joins TRBV3-1 and TRBJ2-1, with 7 bases aligning to TRBD1. Looked up from germline, CDR1 is LGHDT and CDR2 is YNNKEL (reference sequence). The length of the CDR3 is 17 residues. J gave up 6 bases and V 4 bases, and 15 bases lay outside the gene matches. CDR3 region: CASSPFAGQDFVNEQFF. The CDR3 DNA sequence: TGTGCCAGCAGCCCCTTTGCCGGACAGGATTTTGTCAATGAGCAGTTCTTC.

The chain uses TRBV12-3 or TRBV12-4 and TRBJ1-4; D uncertain. This CDR3 has 14 amino acids. Trimming stripped 1 base from V and 6 bases from J, with 9 bases between. The DNA for the CDR3 is TGTGCCAGCAGTTTAGATACTTCTCATGAAAAACTGTTTTTT. Translating it yields CASSLDTSHEKLFF.

In its sample, this clonotype was seen once. The rearrangement links TRBV6-2 or TRBV6-3 to TRBJ1-5; tentatively, D is TRBD1 (6 bases). CDR3 length equals 12 residues. V was cut by 2 bases and J by 13 bases, with 12 bases left in between. Germline V CDR1 and CDR2: MNHEY, SVGEGT. The CDR3 DNA reads TGTGCCAGCAGTTACCAGGGGCACGATCAGCATTTT. Its protein is CASSYQGHDQHF.

The chain links TRBV9 to TRBJ2-5; 10 bases fit TRBD1. CDR1 SGDLS and CDR2 YYNGEE come from the germline V gene. There are 17 residues in the CDR3. With V trimmed by 3 bases and J by 4 bases, 12 bases remained unmatched. CDR3 DNA: TGTGCCAGCAGCGCGTTGATTTCGGGACAGGGGCGAGAGACCCAGTACTTC. Protein sequence: CASSALISGQGRETQYF. Supplemented by reference TRBV9 and TRBJ2-5, the full variable domain reads DSGVTQTPKHLITATGQRVTLRCSPRSGDLSVYWYQQSLDQGLQFLIQYYNGEERAKGNILERFSAQQFPDLHSELNLSSLELGDSALYFCASSALISGQGRETQYFGPGTRLLVL.

The table lists this clonotype with a few counts. The rearrangement links TRBV10-3 to TRBJ1-2; possibly TRBD1 for D (6 bases). Germline assignment: CDR1 ENHRY and CDR2 SYGVKD. There are 15 residues in the CDR3. V lost 6 bases and J 4 bases, leaving 18 bases between the germline ends. CDR3 loop: CAIRGTGLNSYGYTF. DNA for the CDR3: TGTGCCATCAGGGGAACAGGGCTTAACTCCTATGGCTACACCTTC.

This clonotype was observed a handful of times. The V gene is TRBV18, the J gene TRBJ2-7, with a possible D match to TRBD1 (6 bases). Germline V CDR1 and CDR2: KGHSH, LQKENI. V lost 3 bases to trimming and J lost 0 bases, with 9 bases between them. The CDR3 extends over 14 amino acids. This CDR3 reads CASSPQGFSYEQYF. The CDR3 region has the DNA TGTGCCAGCTCACCCCAGGGGTTCTCCTACGAGCAGTACTTC.

The gene calls are TRBV20-1 and TRBJ2-5, with 8 positions matching TRBD1. Looked up from germline, CDR1 is DFQATT and CDR2 is SNEGSKA (reference sequence). V was clipped by 1 base and J by 7 bases; unmatched bases: 5. The CDR3 loop spans 13 amino acids. This CDR3 is CSARGDRWGTQYF. The CDR3 nucleotides are TGCAGTGCTAGAGGGGACAGGTGGGGGACCCAGTACTTC.

The chain employs TRBV10-2 and TRBJ2-7, with TRBD1 matching over 11 bases. J gave up 7 bases and V 7 bases, and 12 bases lay outside the gene matches. The CDR3 sequence is 15 residues long. CDR1 WSHSY and CDR2 SAAADI come from the germline V gene. The CDR3, as DNA: TGCGCCAGCACACTATCCGGGACAGGGGGTAGGGAGCAGTACTTC. Protein product: CASTLSGTGGREQYF.

The CDR3 spells CASRRDAPYEQYF. The CDR3 DNA is TGTGCCAGCAGAAGGGACGCGCCCTACGAGCAGTACTTC. The chain carries TRBV28 and TRBJ2-7, with D possibly being TRBD1 or TRBD2 (5 bases each). Germline V gene data show CDR1 as MDHEN and CDR2 as SYDVKM. Trimming pared 6 bases from V and 2 bases from J, leaving 11 bases between. The length of the CDR3 is 13 residues.

The genes are TRBV28 and TRBJ2-2, with unresolved D. Germline CDR1 is MDHEN and CDR2 is SYDVKM. Trimming took off 7 bases at V and 1 base at J, with 16 bases between the two ends. This CDR3 has 16 residues. The chain's CDR3 is CASTLPRVGNTGELFF. DNA for the CDR3: TGTGCCAGCACCCTCCCCCGGGTAGGGAACACCGGGGAGCTGTTTTTT.

The chain joins TRBV4-1 to TRBJ2-5; D gene ambiguous. The CDR3 is made up of 14 amino acids. The germline CDR1 and CDR2 sequences are MGHRA and YSYEKL. V lost 0 bases to trimming and J lost 4 bases, with 9 bases between them. Written as DNA, the CDR3 is TGCGCCAGCAGCCAAGATGGGGTTAGAGAGACCCAGTACTTC. As protein: CASSQDGVRETQYF.

The J gene is TRBJ2-1, the V gene TRBV4-1; TRBD2 might be the D (7 bases). Per the germline V gene, CDR1 is MGHRA and CDR2 is YSYEKL. The CDR3 runs to 17 residues. Trimming removed 1 base from V and 2 bases from J, with 15 bases in between. In nucleotides, the CDR3 is TGCGCCAGCAGCCAAGGTCGGGGGGCAGGGACCTACAATGAGCAGTTCTTC. Amino acids: CASSQGRGAGTYNEQFF.

The CDR3 region has the DNA TGTGCCAGCAGACCTCGGGGAGGGGTCTCCTACAATGAGCAGTTCTTC. This encodes CASRPRGGVSYNEQFF. The V gene is TRBV7-8, the J gene TRBJ2-1, with 7 bases aligning to TRBD2. The CDR3 totals 16 residues. The germline V gene encodes CDR1 SGHVS and CDR2 FQNEAQ. V shed 6 bases, J shed 0 bases, and the junction held 8 bases outside the gene matches. The entire variable domain, with the rest obtained from reference TRBV7-8 and TRBJ2-1, is as follows: GAGVSQSPRYKVAKRGQDVALRCDPISGHVSLFWYQQALGQGPEFLTYFQNEAQLDKSGLPSDRFFAERPEGSVSTLKIQRTQQEDSAVYLCASRPRGGVSYNEQFFGPGTRLTVL.

This clonotype was counted between two and nine times. The V and J genes are TRBV14 and TRBJ2-1, with 9 bases lining up with TRBD1. Germline V gene lookup returns CDR1 SGHDN and CDR2 FVKESK. With V trimmed by 1 base and J by 5 bases, 3 bases remained unmatched. CDR3 length: 15 residues. This chain's CDR3 is CASSQGDRADNEQFF. The CDR3 coding sequence is TGTGCCAGCAGCCAAGGGGACAGGGCCGACAATGAGCAGTTCTTC.

This clonotype turned up a few times. The chain has TRBV28 and TRBJ2-5, with D possibly matching TRBD2 (6 bases). Trimming left V 8 bases short and J 7 bases short, with 14 bases between. The CDR3 has 12 amino acids. The germline gives CDR1 MDHEN, CDR2 SYDVKM. CDR3 sequence: CASRGTLATQYF. Here the CDR3 DNA reads TGTGCCAGCCGGGGGACCCTAGCGACCCAGTACTTC.

This clonotype was found a few times. This chain uses TRBV6-2 or TRBV6-3 with TRBJ1-5; D might be TRBD1 (5 bases). CDR1 is MNHEY, CDR2 SVGEGT, per germline. This CDR3 comprises 18 residues. Trimming cost V 4 bases and J 0 bases, with 19 bases left between them. CDR3 loop: CASSSQGVIGNSNQPQHF. Written as DNA, the CDR3 is TGTGCCAGCAGTTCGCAGGGCGTTATCGGAAATAGCAATCAGCCCCAGCATTTT.

The rearrangement uses TRBV29-1 and TRBJ2-2, with 12 bases that match TRBD2. The CDR3 spans 17 residues. V was clipped by 5 bases and J by 6 bases; unmatched bases: 13. CDR1 is SQVTM and CDR2 is ANQGSEA in the germline V gene. In nucleotides, the CDR3 is TGCAGCGTTCTCTTTCCTAGCGGGGGGGCGCATGCCGGGGAGCTGTTTTTT. This sequence encodes CSVLFPSGGAHAGELFF.

This clonotype was seen a few times. This rearrangement joins TRBV5-5 to TRBJ2-5; D possibly corresponds to TRBD1 (5 bases). V was cut by 3 bases and J by 2 bases, with 17 bases left in between. The V gene's germline CDR1 is SGHKS and CDR2 YYEKEE (reference sequence). The CDR3 is made up of 16 amino acids. The CDR3 reads CASSYLEFDSQETQYF. DNA of the CDR3: TGTGCCAGCAGCTACTTAGAATTCGACAGTCAAGAGACCCAGTACTTC.

This clonotype has more than one count but fewer than ten. This chain uses TRBV6-5 with TRBJ1-2; no definite D call. Germline loops: CDR1 MNHEY, CDR2 SVGAGI. Trimming shortened V by 9 bases and J by 5 bases, and 19 bases separated the two germline ends. This CDR3 region has 14 residues. The CDR3 region is CASQRVGLGYGYTF. The CDR3 DNA follows: TGTGCCAGTCAACGGGTGGGCTTAGGGTATGGCTACACCTTC.

This clonotype turned up a few times. This chain links TRBV20-1 with TRBJ2-7; D may be TRBD2 (5 bases). V lost 0 bases, J lost 6 bases, and 9 bases lay in between. The CDR3 totals 12 residues. Germline CDR1 DFQATT, CDR2 SNEGSKA (reference sequence). CDR3 sequence reads: CSARDAGLEQYF. Here the CDR3 DNA reads TGCAGTGCTAGAGATGCTGGACTCGAGCAGTACTTC.

The chain has TRBV5-5 and TRBJ2-5; possible D gene TRBD1, 6 bases. Germline V CDR1 and CDR2: SGHKS, YYEKEE (reference sequence). V lost 0 bases, J lost 5 bases, and 14 bases lay in between. CDR3 length: 15 residues. CDR3 sequence reads: CASSLAVGQTETQYF. As DNA, the CDR3 is TGTGCCAGCAGCTTGGCGGTCGGACAGACTGAGACCCAGTACTTC. Full variable domain (remainder filled in from reference TRBV5-5 and TRBJ2-5): DAGVTQSPTHLIKTRGQQVTLRCSPISGHKSVSWYQQVLGQGPQFIFQYYEKEERGRGNFPDRFSARQFPNYSSELNVNALLLGDSALYLCASSLAVGQTETQYFGPGTRLLVL.

This chain connects TRBV10-3 to TRBJ2-1; 11 bases line up with TRBD2. Germline trimming cut 6 bases from V and 5 bases from J; bases unmatched to any gene: 9. Germline V lookup: CDR1 ENHRY, CDR2 SYGVKD. The CDR3 totals 16 residues. The DNA of the CDR3 is TGTGCCATCAGGGACTCTAGCGGGGGGTTCGACAATGAGCAGTTCTTC. It codes for CAIRDSSGGFDNEQFF.